Following are 27 T cell receptor beta chains from one sample sequenced in a study of blood T cell repertoires in COVID-19 (dated by TCRdb to 2019 to 2021). Library preparation employed the immunoSEQ multiplex PCR assay. Entries here come from immuneACCESS through TCRdb and include only in-frame sequences with V and J called. Some clones fail to appear in such tables; in the studies checked, an unresolved V gene covers under half of the shortfall, and the cause of the remainder is unknown. This sample holds about 99,000 clones; 84% were observed only once. The ten largest clonotypes hold roughly 13% of the sample. The material sequenced was peripheral blood. These receptors were obtained from a human donor in a cohort sampled during active or convalescent COVID-19.

The V gene is TRBV9, the J gene TRBJ1-4; 9 nucleotides agree with TRBD1. Germline CDR1 SGDLS, CDR2 YYNGEE. Trimming removed 4 bases from V and 4 bases from J; junction bases left unmatched: 8. The CDR3 loop spans 16 amino acids. The CDR3 loop is CASSSTGGVGNEKLFF. CDR3 nucleotides: TGTGCCAGCAGCTCAACAGGGGGCGTTGGTAATGAAAAACTGTTTTTT.

This clone was observed a few times. J is TRBJ1-1 and V is TRBV11-3; the D gene is possibly TRBD1 (6 bases). The CDR3 is 15 residues long. The V end was cut by 5 bases, the J end by 0 bases, with 13 bases between. Per germline, CDR1 SGHNT and CDR2 YENEEA. The CDR3 coding sequence is TGTGCCAGCAGCCCAGAGACAGGATTGAACACTGAAGCTTTCTTT. Translated, it gives CASSPETGLNTEAFF.

The gene calls are TRBV18 and TRBJ1-3; D unclear. This CDR3 is built from 16 residues. Germline CDR1 KGHSH, CDR2 LQKENI. Trimming removed 0 bases from V and 0 bases from J, with 9 bases in between. The CDR3 bases are TGTGCCAGCTCACCACCCCTTATGAGCTCTGGAAACACCATATATTTT. Translated, it gives CASSPPLMSSGNTIYF. The complete variable domain, with remaining parts taken from reference TRBV18 and TRBJ1-3, reads NAGVMQNPRHLVRRRGQEARLRCSPMKGHSHVYWYRQLPEEGLKFMVYLQKENIIDESGMPKERFSAEFPKEGPSILRIQQVVRGDSAAYFCASSPPLMSSGNTIYFGEGSWLTVV.

V and J are TRBV6-5 and TRBJ2-7; 7 nucleotides match TRBD1. Trimming removed 4 bases from V and 3 bases from J; junction bases left unmatched: 9. Germline V lookup: CDR1 MNHEY, CDR2 SVGAGI. The length of the CDR3 is 15 residues. CDR3 loop: CASSLGQPHVYEQYF. The CDR3 region has the DNA TGTGCCAGCAGTTTGGGACAGCCTCACGTCTACGAGCAGTACTTC.

The V gene is TRBV7-2, the J gene TRBJ1-2; D not resolved. Germline CDR1 and CDR2: SGHTA and FQGNSA. The CDR3 loop spans 15 amino acids. Trimming removed 1 base from V and 8 bases from J, with 17 bases in between. CDR3 nucleotides: TGTGCCAGCAGCTTAGACCAGAGCACAACGGGGGGCTACACCTTC. Its translation is CASSLDQSTTGGYTF. The entire variable domain, with the rest obtained from reference TRBV7-2 and TRBJ1-2, is as follows: GAGVSQSPSNKVTEKGKDVELRCDPISGHTALYWYRQSLGQGLEFLIYFQGNSAPDKSGLPSDRFSAERTGGSVSTLTIQRTQQEDSAVYLCASSLDQSTTGGYTFGSGTRLTVV.

V and J are TRBV3-1 (or the pseudogene TRBV3-2) and TRBJ2-5; 15 bases are shared with TRBD2. This CDR3 is 15 amino acids long. Germline values: CDR1 LGHDT, CDR2 YNNKEL (reference sequence). The V segment lost 5 bases and the J segment 5 bases; nucleotides outside the gene matches: 3. The DNA for the CDR3 is TGTGCCAGCAGCGGACTAGCGGGGGGGTTGGAGACCCAGTACTTC. It yields the protein CASSGLAGGLETQYF.

This chain links TRBV6-5 with TRBJ2-1, with TRBD1 matching over 8 bases. CDR1 is MNHEY and CDR2 is SVGAGI in the germline V gene. This CDR3 spans 14 amino acids. J gave up 3 bases and V 6 bases, and 4 bases lay outside the gene matches. The CDR3 DNA is TGTGCCAGCAGAGACAGGGGAGTCTACAATGAGCAGTTCTTC. Encoded protein: CASRDRGVYNEQFF.

CDR3 coding DNA: TGCGCCAGCAGCCAAGATCGTGGAGGGGGGGCACCCAGCACAGATACGCAGTATTTT. Protein sequence: CASSQDRGGGAPSTDTQYF. The V and J genes are TRBV4-3 and TRBJ2-3; TRBD2 might be the D (7 bases). CDR3 length: 19 residues. Trimming left V 0 bases short and J 0 bases short, with 19 bases between. CDR1 LGHNA and CDR2 YSLEER come from the germline V gene.

The chain has TRBV11-2 and TRBJ2-7; 7 nucleotides match TRBD2. Looked up from germline, CDR1 is SGHAT and CDR2 is FQNNGV. V dropped 1 base and J dropped 6; count of bases not matched to a gene: 15. This CDR3 has 17 residues. CDR3 residues: CASSLGFKTGRVSEQYF. The DNA for the CDR3 is TGTGCCAGCAGCTTAGGTTTTAAGACGGGGAGGGTTTCCGAGCAGTACTTC.

V gene TRBV5-4 combines with J gene TRBJ1-5; D is unresolved. Germline-derived CDR1 and CDR2 are SGHNT and YYREEE (reference sequence). V lost 3 bases to trimming and J lost 6 bases, with 10 bases between them. CDR3 length equals 13 residues. CDR3 loop: CASSSGLSQPQHF. CDR3 coding DNA: TGTGCCAGCAGCTCGGGGTTGTCTCAGCCCCAGCATTTT.

The chain uses TRBV6-6 and TRBJ2-5, with 7 positions matching TRBD1. CDR3 length: 16 residues. V gave up 4 bases and J gave up 1 base; unmatched junction bases: 9. Germline V gives CDR1 MNHNY, CDR2 SVGAGI (reference sequence). CDR3 DNA sequence: TGTGCCAGCAGTTCCGGGACAGTTGGGGTCCAAGAGACCCAGTACTTC. It yields the protein CASSSGTVGVQETQYF.

The V gene is TRBV19, the J gene TRBJ2-1; 7 nucleotides align to TRBD1. CDR1 LNHDA and CDR2 SQIVND come from the germline V gene (reference sequence). V was pared by 7 bases and J by 1 base, with 7 bases of the junction left unmatched. The CDR3 has 15 residues. DNA for the CDR3: TGTGCCAGTAAGGCGGACAGGTCGTCCTACAATGAGCAGTTCTTC. Translation gives CASKADRSSYNEQFF.

This sequence joins TRBV25-1 and TRBJ2-7; perhaps TRBD2 as D (6 bases). There are 16 residues in the CDR3. Per germline, CDR1 MGHDK and CDR2 SYGVNS. V lost 4 bases, J lost 3 bases, and 19 bases lay in between. The DNA of the CDR3 is TGTGCCAGCAGTGGATCCCTTCTACTAGCCGGCTACGAGCAGTACTTC. Amino acids: CASSGSLLLAGYEQYF.

CDR3 protein: CASSPRGGAQETQYF. The CDR3 bases are TGTGCCAGCAGTCCTCGCGGGGGGGCCCAAGAGACCCAGTACTTC. This chain connects TRBV7-2 to TRBJ2-5; 9 nucleotides agree with TRBD2. Germline V gene lookup returns CDR1 SGHTA and CDR2 FQGNSA. This CDR3 comprises 15 residues. The junction had 6 bases not matched to a gene; V was cut back by 6 bases and J by 1 base.

The genes are TRBV5-1 and TRBJ1-2, with 7 positions matching TRBD1. With 5 bases clipped from V and 2 bases from J, the junction kept 6 bases outside the gene matches. In germline, CDR1 is SGHRS, CDR2 YFSETQ. The CDR3 loop spans 14 amino acids. The CDR3 region is CASSVDRVNYGYTF. As DNA, the CDR3 is TGCGCCAGCAGTGTCGACAGGGTAAACTATGGCTACACCTTC. Variable domain in full (rest from reference TRBV5-1 and TRBJ1-2): KAGVTQTPRYLIKTRGQQVTLSCSPISGHRSVSWYQQTPGQGLQFLFEYFSETQRNKGNFPGRFSGRQFSNSRSEMNVSTLELGDSALYLCASSVDRVNYGYTFGSGTRLTVV.

The chain employs TRBV10-3 and TRBJ2-1; 7 nucleotides align to TRBD2. The V and J ends lost 8 bases and 4 bases, in that order; junction bases with no gene match: 5. There are 13 residues in the CDR3. Germline V gene sequence: CDR1 ENHRY, CDR2 SYGVKD. In nucleotides, the CDR3 is TGTGCCATCGGAAGTAGCGGGTACAATGAGCAGTTCTTC. Its protein product is CAIGSSGYNEQFF.

V and J are TRBV9 and TRBJ1-1; the match to TRBD1 covers 10 bases. The CDR3 contains 15 residues. The germline V gene encodes CDR1 SGDLS and CDR2 YYNGEE. Trimming cost V 4 bases and J 1 base; bases outside gene matches: 4. CDR3 coding DNA: TGTGCCAGCAGCTCCGGGACAGGGGAGAACACTGAAGCTTTCTTT. Its protein is CASSSGTGENTEAFF.

This chain uses TRBV11-2 with TRBJ2-2; maybe TRBD2 (6 bases). The germline CDR1 and CDR2 sequences are SGHAT and FQNNGV. The CDR3 is made up of 13 amino acids. The V end lost 3 bases, the J end lost 4 bases, and 6 bases lay between the germline ends. CDR3 residues: CASSLGGTGELFF. CDR3 bases: TGTGCCAGCAGCTTGGGGGGCACCGGGGAGCTGTTTTTT.

This chain connects TRBV7-2 to TRBJ2-2, with D unresolved. Per germline, CDR1 SGHTA and CDR2 FQGNSA. Between the trimmed V and J ends, which lost 6 bases and 7 bases, there was a span of 9 bases. This CDR3 region has 12 residues. The CDR3 reads CASRPPVGELFF. CDR3 DNA sequence: TGTGCCAGCAGACCTCCGGTCGGGGAGCTGTTTTTT.

The chain joins TRBV7-2 to TRBJ1-1; a possible D gene is TRBD1 (6 bases). CDR3 length: 16 amino acids. V shed 6 bases and J shed 0 bases, with 17 bases lying between them. The V gene's germline CDR1 is SGHTA and CDR2 FQGNSA. The DNA of the CDR3 is TGTGCCAGCAGTTCCGCCCGGGACACACTGAACACTGAAGCTTTCTTT. This translates into CASSSARDTLNTEAFF.

The CDR3 DNA sequence: TGTGCCAGCTCGGGGGGGAGCTCCTACAATGAGCAGTTCTTC. It codes for CASSGGSSYNEQFF. The chain is built from TRBV9 and TRBJ2-1, with 8 bases matching TRBD2. Unmatched junction bases numbered 3, after V lost 7 bases and J lost 0 bases. CDR3 size: 14 residues. CDR1 is SGDLS, CDR2 YYNGEE, per germline. Full variable domain (missing parts from reference TRBV9 and TRBJ2-1): DSGVTQTPKHLITATGQRVTLRCSPRSGDLSVYWYQQSLDQGLQFLIQYYNGEERAKGNILERFSAQQFPDLHSELNLSSLELGDSALYFCASSGGSSYNEQFFGPGTRLTVL.

This chain joins TRBV5-6 and TRBJ2-3; 8 bases match TRBD2. The CDR3 is 17 amino acids. The V gene end was trimmed by 2 bases and the J gene end by 4 bases; junction bases not matched to a gene: 12. Per the germline V gene, CDR1 is SGHDT and CDR2 is YYEEEE. As DNA, the CDR3 is TGTGCCAGCAGCTTCCTTAAACGGGGGGGCCGCGCAGATACGCAGTATTTT. Its protein is CASSFLKRGGRADTQYF. Filled out from reference TRBV5-6 and TRBJ2-3, the complete variable domain reads DAGVTQSPTHLIKTRGQQVTLRCSPKSGHDTVSWYQQALGQGPQFIFQYYEEEERQRGNFPDRFSGHQFPNYSSELNVNALLLGDSALYLCASSFLKRGGRADTQYFGPGTRLTVL.

This clone is a singleton in its sample. The V gene is TRBV18, the J gene TRBJ2-3, with TRBD2 matching 10 bases. The CDR3 consists of 17 residues. Trimming at V came to 3 bases and at J to 2 bases, leaving 8 bases not matched to a gene. Germline CDR1 reads KGHSH; CDR2 reads LQKENI. CDR3 nucleotides: TGTGCCAGCTCACCTGGGGGGCTAGCGGGGGACACAGATACGCAGTATTTT. Its translation is CASSPGGLAGDTDTQYF.

The rearrangement joins TRBV5-6 to TRBJ2-7; a weak D match, TRBD1 (6 bases). CDR3 length equals 14 residues. The V gene lost 3 bases and the J gene lost 1 base, with 11 bases spanning the gap. CDR1 and CDR2 (germline): SGHDT, YYEEEE. Here the CDR3 reads CASSYRDISYEQYF. The CDR3 region has the DNA TGTGCCAGCAGCTACCGGGACATATCCTACGAGCAGTACTTC.

This chain joins TRBV19 and TRBJ2-2, with 7 positions matching TRBD1. Germline CDR1 reads LNHDA; CDR2 reads SQIVND (reference sequence). The CDR3 loop spans 14 amino acids. Unmatched junction bases numbered 7, after V lost 5 bases and J lost 7 bases. CDR3 in DNA: TGTGCCAGTAGTCCATCAGGGGGTCACGGGGAGCTGTTTTTT. Translation gives CASSPSGGHGELFF.

This clone was observed a single time. This chain uses TRBV3-1 (or the pseudogene TRBV3-2) with TRBJ1-2; 8 bases line up with TRBD1. Germline V gene lookup returns CDR1 LGHDT and CDR2 YNNKEL (reference sequence). The CDR3 spans 14 residues. The V gene end was trimmed by 2 bases and the J gene end by 5 bases; junction bases not matched to a gene: 4. In nucleotides, the CDR3 is TGTGCCAGCAGCCAACATACAGGGGGGTATGGCTACACCTTC. The encoded protein is CASSQHTGGYGYTF.

V and J are TRBV19 and TRBJ1-5, with 8 bases lining up with TRBD1. Looked up from germline, CDR1 is LNHDA and CDR2 is SQIVND (reference sequence). V shed 5 bases and J 1 base; nucleotides not matched to a gene: 19. The CDR3 covers 20 residues. The CDR3 DNA is TGTGCCAGTAGTCTGGGACAGGTAAATCCCAGGGGGTTGAGCAATCAGCCCCAGCATTTT. Translating gives CASSLGQVNPRGLSNQPQHF.